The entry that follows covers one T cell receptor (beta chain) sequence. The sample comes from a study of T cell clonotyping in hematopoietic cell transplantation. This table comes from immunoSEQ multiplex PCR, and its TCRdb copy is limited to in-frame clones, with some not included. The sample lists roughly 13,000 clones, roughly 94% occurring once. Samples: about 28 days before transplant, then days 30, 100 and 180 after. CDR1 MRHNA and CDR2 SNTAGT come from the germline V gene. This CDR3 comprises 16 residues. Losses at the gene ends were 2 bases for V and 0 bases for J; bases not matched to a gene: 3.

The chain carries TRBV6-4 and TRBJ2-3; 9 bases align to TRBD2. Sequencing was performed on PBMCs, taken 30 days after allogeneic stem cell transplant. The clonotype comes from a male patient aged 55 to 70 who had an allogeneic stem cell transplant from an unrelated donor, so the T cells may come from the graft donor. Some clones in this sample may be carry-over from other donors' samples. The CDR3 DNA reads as TGTGCCAGCAGTGACGTTAGCGGGGGAAGCACAGATACGCAGTATTTT. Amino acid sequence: CASSDVSGGSTDTQYF.